This T cell receptor (beta chain) was obtained from a study of T cell responses to AZD1222 COVID-19 vaccine. The ends lost 2 bases at V and 1 base at J; junction bases unmatched: 4. The CDR3 loop spans 15 amino acids. Looked up from germline, CDR1 is MNHEY and CDR2 is SVGAGI. Notes on this clone: Other nucleotide sequences from this sample produce the same CDR3.

Method: immunoSEQ multiplex PCR; TCRdb's copy keeps in-frame clones and lacks some. The sample consists of 90,000 to 120,000 clones, 75% to 95% of them appearing once. The rearrangement joins TRBV6-5 to TRBJ1-1, with 7 bases aligning to TRBD1. The source was peripheral blood, collected 28 days after the second AZD1222 dose. The TCR comes from an adult who received the AZD1222 COVID-19 vaccine. As DNA, the CDR3 is TGTGCCAGCAGTTACAGGAGACAGGGGAACACTGAAGCTTTCTTT. As protein: CASSYRRQGNTEAFF.